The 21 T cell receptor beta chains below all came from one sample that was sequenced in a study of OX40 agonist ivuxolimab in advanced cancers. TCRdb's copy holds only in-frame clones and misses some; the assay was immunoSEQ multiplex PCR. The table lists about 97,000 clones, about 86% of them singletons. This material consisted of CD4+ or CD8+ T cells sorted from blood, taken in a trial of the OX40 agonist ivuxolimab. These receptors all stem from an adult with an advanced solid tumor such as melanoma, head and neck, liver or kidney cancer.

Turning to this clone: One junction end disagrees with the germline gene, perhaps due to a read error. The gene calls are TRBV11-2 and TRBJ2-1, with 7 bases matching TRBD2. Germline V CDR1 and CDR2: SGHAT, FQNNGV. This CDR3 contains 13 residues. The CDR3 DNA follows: TGTGCCAGCAGCCCTGGGACTATCAATGCGCAGTTCTTC. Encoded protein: CASSPGTINAQFF.

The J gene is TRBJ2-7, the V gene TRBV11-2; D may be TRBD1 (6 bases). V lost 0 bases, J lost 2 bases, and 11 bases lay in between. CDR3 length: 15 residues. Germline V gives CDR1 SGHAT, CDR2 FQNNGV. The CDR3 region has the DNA TGTGCCAGCAGCTTAGATCCGGGACAAGCCTACGAGCAGTACTTC. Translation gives CASSLDPGQAYEQYF.

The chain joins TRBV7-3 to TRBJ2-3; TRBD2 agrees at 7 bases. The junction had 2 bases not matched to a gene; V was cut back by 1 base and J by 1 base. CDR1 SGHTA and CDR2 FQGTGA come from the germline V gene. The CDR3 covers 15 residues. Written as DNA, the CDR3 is TGTGCCAGCAGCTTAAAGGCGGGAGGCACAGATACGCAGTATTTT. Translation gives CASSLKAGGTDTQYF.

CDR3 loop: CAWSDGNNQPQHF. The CDR3 coding sequence is TGTGCCTGGAGTGACGGGAACAATCAGCCCCAGCATTTT. This rearrangement joins TRBV30 to TRBJ1-5; no reliable D call. Trimming pared 1 base from V and 3 bases from J, leaving 7 bases between. Germline CDR1 GTSNPN, CDR2 SVGIG (reference sequence). This CDR3 contains 13 residues.

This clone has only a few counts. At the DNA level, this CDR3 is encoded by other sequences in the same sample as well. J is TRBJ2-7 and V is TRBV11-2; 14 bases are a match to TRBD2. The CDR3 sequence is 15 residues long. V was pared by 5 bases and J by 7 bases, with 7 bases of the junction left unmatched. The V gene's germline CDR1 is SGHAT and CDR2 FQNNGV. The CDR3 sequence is CASSPTSGGGREQYF. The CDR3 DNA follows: TGTGCCAGCAGCCCGACTAGCGGGGGGGGTCGGGAGCAGTACTTC.

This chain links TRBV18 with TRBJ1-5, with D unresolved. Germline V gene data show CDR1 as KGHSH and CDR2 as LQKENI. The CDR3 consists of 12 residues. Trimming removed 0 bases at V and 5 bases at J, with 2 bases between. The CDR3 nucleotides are TGTGCCAGCTCACCACCGGATCAGCCCCAGCATTTT. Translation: CASSPPDQPQHF.

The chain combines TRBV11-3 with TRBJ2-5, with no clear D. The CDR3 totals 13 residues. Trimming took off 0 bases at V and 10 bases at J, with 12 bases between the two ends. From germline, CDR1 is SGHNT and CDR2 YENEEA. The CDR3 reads CASSLESSKGQYF. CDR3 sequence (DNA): TGTGCCAGCAGCTTAGAGTCGTCCAAGGGCCAGTACTTC.

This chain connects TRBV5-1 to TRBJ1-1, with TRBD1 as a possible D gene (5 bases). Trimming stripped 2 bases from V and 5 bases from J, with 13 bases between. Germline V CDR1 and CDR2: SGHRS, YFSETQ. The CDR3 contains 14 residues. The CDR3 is CASSFGAPGTEAFF. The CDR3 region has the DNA TGCGCCAGCAGCTTCGGGGCGCCGGGAACTGAAGCTTTCTTT.

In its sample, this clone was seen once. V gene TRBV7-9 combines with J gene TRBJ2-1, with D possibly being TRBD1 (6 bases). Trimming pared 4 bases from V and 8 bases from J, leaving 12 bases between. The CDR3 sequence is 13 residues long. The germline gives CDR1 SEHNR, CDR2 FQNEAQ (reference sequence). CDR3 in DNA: TGTGCCAGCAGCTGGCAGGGGATCGATGAGCAGTTCTTC. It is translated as CASSWQGIDEQFF.

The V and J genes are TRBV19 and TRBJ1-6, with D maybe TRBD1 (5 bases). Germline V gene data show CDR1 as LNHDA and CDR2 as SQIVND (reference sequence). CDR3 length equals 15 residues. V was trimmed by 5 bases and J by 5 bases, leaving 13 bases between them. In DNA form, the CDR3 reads TGTGCCAGTAGTCCCCAGGGACGAGATAATTCACCCCTCCACTTT. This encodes CASSPQGRDNSPLHF. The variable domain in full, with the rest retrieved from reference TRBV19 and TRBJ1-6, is DGGITQSPKYLFRKEGQNVTLSCEQNLNHDAMYWYRQDPGQGLRLIYYSQIVNDFQKGDIAEGYSVSREKKESFPLTVTSAQKNPTAFYLCASSPQGRDNSPLHFGNGTRLTVT.

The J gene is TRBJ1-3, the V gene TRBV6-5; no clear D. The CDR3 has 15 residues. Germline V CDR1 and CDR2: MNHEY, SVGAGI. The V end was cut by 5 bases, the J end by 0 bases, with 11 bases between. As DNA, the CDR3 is TGTGCCAGCAGTCCCGAGGGTCTCTCTGGAAACACCATATATTTT. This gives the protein CASSPEGLSGNTIYF.

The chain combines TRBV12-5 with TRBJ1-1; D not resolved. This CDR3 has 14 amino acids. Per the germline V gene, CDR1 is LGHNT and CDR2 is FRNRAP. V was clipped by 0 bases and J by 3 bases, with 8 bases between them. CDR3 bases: TGTGCTAGTGGTTTGGTACTTGAATACACTGAAGCTTTCTTT. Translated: CASGLVLEYTEAFF.

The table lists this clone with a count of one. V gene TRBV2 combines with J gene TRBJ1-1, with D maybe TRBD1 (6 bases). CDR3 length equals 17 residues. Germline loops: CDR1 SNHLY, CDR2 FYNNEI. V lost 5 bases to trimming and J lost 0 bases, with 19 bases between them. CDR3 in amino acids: CASSPGTKGGMNTEAFF. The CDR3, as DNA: TGTGCCAGCAGTCCGGGTACCAAAGGGGGGATGAACACTGAAGCTTTCTTT.

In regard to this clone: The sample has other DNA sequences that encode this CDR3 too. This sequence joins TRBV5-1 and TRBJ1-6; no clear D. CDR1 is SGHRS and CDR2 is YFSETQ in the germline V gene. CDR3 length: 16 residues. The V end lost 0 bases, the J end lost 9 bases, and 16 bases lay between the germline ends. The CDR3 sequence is CASSLDLNLGSSPLHF. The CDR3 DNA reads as TGCGCCAGCAGCTTGGACCTTAATCTTGGGAGTTCACCCCTCCACTTT.

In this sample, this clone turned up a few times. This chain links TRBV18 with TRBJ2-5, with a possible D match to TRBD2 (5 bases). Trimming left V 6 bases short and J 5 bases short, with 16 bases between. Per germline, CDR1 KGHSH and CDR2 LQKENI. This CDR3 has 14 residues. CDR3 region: CASSQTSGQETQYF. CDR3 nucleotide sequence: TGTGCCAGCTCCCAAACTAGTGGCCAGGAGACCCAGTACTTC. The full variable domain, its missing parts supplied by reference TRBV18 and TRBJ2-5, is NAGVMQNPRHLVRRRGQEARLRCSPMKGHSHVYWYRQLPEEGLKFMVYLQKENIIDESGMPKERFSAEFPKEGPSILRIQQVVRGDSAAYFCASSQTSGQETQYFGPGTRLLVL.

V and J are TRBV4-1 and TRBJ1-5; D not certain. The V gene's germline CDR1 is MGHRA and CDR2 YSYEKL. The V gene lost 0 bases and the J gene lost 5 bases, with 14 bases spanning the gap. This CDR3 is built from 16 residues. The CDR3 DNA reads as TGCGCCAGCAGCCAAGATCAAGGACGGCTTGATCAGCCCCAGCATTTT. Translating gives CASSQDQGRLDQPQHF.

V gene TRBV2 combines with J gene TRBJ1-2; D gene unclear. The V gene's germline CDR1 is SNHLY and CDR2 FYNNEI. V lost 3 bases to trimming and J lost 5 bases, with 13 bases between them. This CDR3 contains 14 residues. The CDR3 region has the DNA TGTGCCAGCAGTGAGTCGGGCCAGTTATATGGCTACACCTTC. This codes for CASSESGQLYGYTF.

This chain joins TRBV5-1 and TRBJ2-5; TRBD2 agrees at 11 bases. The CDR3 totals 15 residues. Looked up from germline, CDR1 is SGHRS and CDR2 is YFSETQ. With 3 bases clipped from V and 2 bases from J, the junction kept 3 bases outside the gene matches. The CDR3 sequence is CASSYRTSGQETQYF. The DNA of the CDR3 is TGCGCCAGCAGCTATCGGACTAGCGGGCAAGAGACCCAGTACTTC.

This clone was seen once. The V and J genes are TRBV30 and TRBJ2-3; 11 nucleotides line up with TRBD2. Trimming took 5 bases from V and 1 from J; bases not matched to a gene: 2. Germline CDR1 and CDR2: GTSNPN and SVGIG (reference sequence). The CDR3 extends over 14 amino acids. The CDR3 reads CAWGLAGGTDTQYF. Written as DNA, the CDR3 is TGTGCCTGGGGACTAGCGGGCGGCACAGATACGCAGTATTTT.

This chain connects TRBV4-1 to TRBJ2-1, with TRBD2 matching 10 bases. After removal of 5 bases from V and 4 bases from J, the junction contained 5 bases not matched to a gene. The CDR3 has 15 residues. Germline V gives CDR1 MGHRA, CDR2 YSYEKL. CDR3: CASSRAGGRYNEQFF. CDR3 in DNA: TGCGCCAGCAGCAGAGCGGGGGGGCGTTACAATGAGCAGTTCTTC.

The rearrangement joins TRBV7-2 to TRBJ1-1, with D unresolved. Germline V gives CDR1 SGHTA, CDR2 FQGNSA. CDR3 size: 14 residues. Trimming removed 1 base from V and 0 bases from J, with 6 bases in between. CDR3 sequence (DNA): TGTGCCAGCAGCTTAGGAGTGCTGAACACTGAAGCTTTCTTT. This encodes CASSLGVLNTEAFF.